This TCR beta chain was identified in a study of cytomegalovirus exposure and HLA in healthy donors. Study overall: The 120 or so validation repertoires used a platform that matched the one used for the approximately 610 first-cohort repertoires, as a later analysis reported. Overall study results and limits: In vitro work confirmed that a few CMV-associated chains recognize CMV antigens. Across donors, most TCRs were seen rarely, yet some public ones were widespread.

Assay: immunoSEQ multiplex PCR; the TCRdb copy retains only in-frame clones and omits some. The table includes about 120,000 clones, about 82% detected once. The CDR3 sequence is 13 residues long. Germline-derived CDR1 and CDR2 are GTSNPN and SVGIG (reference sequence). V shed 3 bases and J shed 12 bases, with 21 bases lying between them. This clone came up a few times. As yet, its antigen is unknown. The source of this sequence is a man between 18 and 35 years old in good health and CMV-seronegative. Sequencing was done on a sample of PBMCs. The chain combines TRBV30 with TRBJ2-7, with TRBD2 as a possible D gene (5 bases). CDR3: CAWSPTAGGVTYF. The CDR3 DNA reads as TGTGCCTGGAGCCCTACAGCCGGAGGTGTTACGTACTTC.